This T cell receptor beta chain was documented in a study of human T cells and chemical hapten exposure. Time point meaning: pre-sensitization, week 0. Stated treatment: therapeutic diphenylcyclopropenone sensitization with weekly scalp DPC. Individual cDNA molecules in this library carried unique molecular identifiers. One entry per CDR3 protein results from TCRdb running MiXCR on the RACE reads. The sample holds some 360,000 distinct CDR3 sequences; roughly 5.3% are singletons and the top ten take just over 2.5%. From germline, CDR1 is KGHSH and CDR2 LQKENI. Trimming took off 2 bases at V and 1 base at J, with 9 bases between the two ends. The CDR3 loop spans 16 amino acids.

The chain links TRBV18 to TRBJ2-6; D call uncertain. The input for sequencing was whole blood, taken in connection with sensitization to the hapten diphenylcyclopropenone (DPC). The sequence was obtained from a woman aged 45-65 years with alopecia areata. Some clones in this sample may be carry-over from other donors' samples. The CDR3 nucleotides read TGTGCCAGCTCACCAATCCCCCAGTCTGGGGCCAACGTCCTGACTTTC. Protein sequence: CASSPIPQSGANVLTF.